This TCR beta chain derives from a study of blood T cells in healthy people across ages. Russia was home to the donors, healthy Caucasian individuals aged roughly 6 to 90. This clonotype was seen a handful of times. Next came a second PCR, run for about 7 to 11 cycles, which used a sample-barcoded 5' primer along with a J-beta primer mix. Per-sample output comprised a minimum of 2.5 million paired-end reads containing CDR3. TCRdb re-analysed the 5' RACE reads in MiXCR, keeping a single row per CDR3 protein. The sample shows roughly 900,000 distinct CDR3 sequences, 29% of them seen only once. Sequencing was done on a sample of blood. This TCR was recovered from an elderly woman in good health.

CDR3 sequence: CASRPRLAGLQETQYF. Here the CDR3 DNA reads TGTGCCAGCAGACCTAGACTAGCGGGACTCCAAGAGACCCAGTACTTC. This sequence joins TRBV5-8 and TRBJ2-5; 11 nucleotides line up with TRBD2. The CDR3 runs to 16 residues. Germline CDR1 SGHTS, CDR2 YDEGEE. The V and J ends lost 5 bases and 1 base, in that order; junction bases with no gene match: 7. The full variable domain, completed using reference TRBV5-8 and TRBJ2-5, is EAGVTQSPTHLIKTRGQQATLRCSPISGHTSVYWYQQALGLGLQFLLWYDEGEERNRGNFPPRFSGRQFPNYSSELNVNALELEDSALYLCASRPRLAGLQETQYFGPGTRLLVL.